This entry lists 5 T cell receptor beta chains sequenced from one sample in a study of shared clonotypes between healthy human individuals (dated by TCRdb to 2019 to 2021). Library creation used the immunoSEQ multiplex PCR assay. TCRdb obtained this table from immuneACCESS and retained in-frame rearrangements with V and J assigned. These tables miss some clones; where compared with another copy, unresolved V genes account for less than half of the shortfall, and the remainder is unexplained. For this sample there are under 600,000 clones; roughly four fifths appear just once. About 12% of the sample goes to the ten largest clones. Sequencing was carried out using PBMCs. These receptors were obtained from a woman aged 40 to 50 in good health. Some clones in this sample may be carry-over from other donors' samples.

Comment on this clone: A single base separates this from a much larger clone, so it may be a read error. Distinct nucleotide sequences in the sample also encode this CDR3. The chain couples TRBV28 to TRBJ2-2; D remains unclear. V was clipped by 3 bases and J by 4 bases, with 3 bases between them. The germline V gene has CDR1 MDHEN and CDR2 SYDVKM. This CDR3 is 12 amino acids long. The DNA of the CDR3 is TGTGCCAGCAGTTTGAGCACCGGGGAGCTGTTTTTT. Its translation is CASSLSTGELFF.

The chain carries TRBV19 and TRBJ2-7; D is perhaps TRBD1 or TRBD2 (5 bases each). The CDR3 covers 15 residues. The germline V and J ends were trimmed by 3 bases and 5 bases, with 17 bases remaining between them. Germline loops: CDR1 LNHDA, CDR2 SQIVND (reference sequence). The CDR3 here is CASSINEGSGNEQYF. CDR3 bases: TGTGCCAGTAGTATTAATGAGGGGAGCGGAAACGAGCAGTACTTC. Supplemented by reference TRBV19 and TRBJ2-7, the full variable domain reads DGGITQSPKYLFRKEGQNVTLSCEQNLNHDAMYWYRQDPGQGLRLIYYSQIVNDFQKGDIAEGYSVSREKKESFPLTVTSAQKNPTAFYLCASSINEGSGNEQYFGPGTRLTVT.

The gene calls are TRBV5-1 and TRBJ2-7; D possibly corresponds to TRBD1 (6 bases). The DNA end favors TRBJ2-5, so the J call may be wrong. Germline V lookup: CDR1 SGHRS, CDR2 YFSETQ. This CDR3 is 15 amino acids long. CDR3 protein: CASSPRQAGVETQYF. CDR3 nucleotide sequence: TGCGCCAGCAGCCCGAGACAGGCCGGAGTGGAGACCCAGTACTTC.

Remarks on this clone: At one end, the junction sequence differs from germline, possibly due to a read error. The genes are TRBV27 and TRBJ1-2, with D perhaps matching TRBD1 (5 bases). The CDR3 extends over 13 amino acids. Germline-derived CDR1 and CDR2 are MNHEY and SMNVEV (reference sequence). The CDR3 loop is CASSFDSNNGYTF. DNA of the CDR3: TGTGCCAGCAGTTTTGACAGTAACAATGGCTACACCTTC.

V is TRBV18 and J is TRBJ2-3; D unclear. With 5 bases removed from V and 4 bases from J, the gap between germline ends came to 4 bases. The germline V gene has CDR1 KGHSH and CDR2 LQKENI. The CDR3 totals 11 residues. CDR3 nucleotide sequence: TGTGCCAGCTCAGGGGCAGATACGCAGTATTTT. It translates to CASSGADTQYF.